A single sample is the source of the 26 T cell receptor beta chains below, sequenced in a study of blood T cell repertoires in COVID-19. Some clones are missing from TCRdb's copy, which holds only in-frame ones; the method was immunoSEQ multiplex PCR. The table has around 100,000 clones, roughly 90% seen once. Sequences were obtained from peripheral blood. Every receptor here comes from a man aged 50 or older with active COVID-19.

DNA for the CDR3: TGCAGCGTTGAATGGCTAGCCGATGGAGAGACCCAGTACTTC. Amino acids: CSVEWLADGETQYF. V gene TRBV29-1 combines with J gene TRBJ2-5; tentative D call: TRBD2 (5 bases). This CDR3 comprises 14 residues. The germline CDR1 and CDR2 sequences are SQVTM and ANQGSEA. Trimming removed 2 bases at V and 4 bases at J, with 14 bases between.

V usage is TRBV19 and J usage is TRBJ1-5; 12 bases align to TRBD1. The CDR3 runs 12 residues. Trimming at V came to 6 bases and at J to 16 bases, leaving 7 bases not matched to a gene. Germline V CDR1 and CDR2: LNHDA, SQIVND (reference sequence). CDR3 in amino acids: CASRGRDRGHHF. Here the CDR3 DNA reads TGTGCCAGTAGGGGACGGGACAGGGGGCACCATTTT.

This clone was observed a few times. The rearrangement joins TRBV7-2 to TRBJ1-1; no clear D gene. The CDR3 spans 13 residues. V was cut by 4 bases and J by 5 bases, with 11 bases left in between. CDR1 is SGHTA and CDR2 is FQGNSA in the germline V gene. DNA of the CDR3: TGTGCCAGCAGCTCACCCCCACGGACTGAAGCTTTCTTT. Translation: CASSSPPRTEAFF.

The V and J genes are TRBV3-1 (or the pseudogene TRBV3-2) and TRBJ1-6; 8 bases map to TRBD1. The CDR3 has 15 residues. Germline V CDR1 and CDR2: LGHDT, YNNKEL (reference sequence). Trimming took 1 base from V and 7 from J; bases not matched to a gene: 3. Here the CDR3 reads CASSQGQGNNSPLHF. CDR3 DNA: TGTGCCAGCAGCCAAGGACAGGGGAACAATTCACCCCTCCACTTT.

The V call is TRBV6-1, the J call TRBJ1-2, with D unresolved. The germline gives CDR1 MNHNS, CDR2 SASEGT. The CDR3 is made up of 13 amino acids. Deletions cut 3 bases from V and 4 bases from J, with 9 bases between. The CDR3 spells CASSEAAVYGYTF. The CDR3 DNA follows: TGTGCCAGCAGTGAGGCGGCCGTCTATGGCTACACCTTC.

This chain uses TRBV28 with TRBJ2-7, with 10 bases aligning to TRBD1. J lost 0 bases, V lost 6 bases, and 5 bases had no gene match. CDR3 length: 15 residues. Germline values: CDR1 MDHEN, CDR2 SYDVKM. As DNA, the CDR3 is TGTGCCAGCAGCACGGGACAGGGGTTCTCCTACGAGCAGTACGTC. Its translation is CASSTGQGFSYEQYV.

The chain recombines TRBV11-3 with TRBJ1-1; 10 bases line up with TRBD1. With V trimmed by 3 bases and J by 4 bases, 11 bases remained unmatched. CDR3 length: 17 residues. CDR1 is SGHNT and CDR2 is YENEEA in the germline V gene. This CDR3 is CASSFWGTGDLGTEAFF. CDR3 in DNA: TGTGCCAGCAGCTTCTGGGGGACAGGGGACCTGGGCACTGAAGCTTTCTTT.

The chain joins TRBV28 to TRBJ1-5; the match to TRBD1 covers 7 bases. Per the germline V gene, CDR1 is MDHEN and CDR2 is SYDVKM. The junction had 10 bases not matched to a gene; V was cut back by 5 bases and J by 3 bases. This CDR3 has 16 amino acids. CDR3 residues: CASSRQGGGFNQPQHF. Here the CDR3 DNA reads TGTGCCAGCAGTCGACAGGGTGGGGGTTTCAATCAGCCCCAGCATTTT. Full variable domain (missing parts from reference TRBV28 and TRBJ1-5): DVKVTQSSRYLVKRTGEKVFLECVQDMDHENMFWYRQDPGLGLRLIYFSYDVKMKEKGDIPEGYSVSREKKERFSLILESASTNQTSMYLCASSRQGGGFNQPQHFGDGTRLSIL.

The rearrangement uses TRBV29-1 and TRBJ2-1; 9 bases are shared with TRBD1. After removal of 7 bases from V and 8 bases from J, the junction contained 9 bases not matched to a gene. The CDR3 covers 13 residues. CDR1 is SQVTM, CDR2 ANQGSEA, per germline. CDR3 DNA: TGCAGCGCCCCGGGACAGGGTTCGCATGAGCAGTTCTTC. Translating gives CSAPGQGSHEQFF.

V gene TRBV15 combines with J gene TRBJ2-1; possible D gene TRBD2, 6 bases. CDR1 and CDR2 (germline): LNHNV, YYDKDF (reference sequence). V lost 0 bases, J lost 4 bases, and 10 bases lay in between. This CDR3 contains 15 residues. As DNA, the CDR3 is TGTGCCACCAGCAGAGATATGGGGACTTACAATGAGCAGTTCTTC. It is translated as CATSRDMGTYNEQFF.

This clone has more than one count but fewer than ten. V is TRBV29-1 and J is TRBJ2-2, with 8 bases fitting TRBD2. V lost 4 bases, J lost 4 bases, and 2 bases stayed unmatched. This CDR3 region has 13 residues. Germline lookup yields CDR1 SQVTM and CDR2 ANQGSEA. The CDR3 nucleotides are TGCAGCGTTGCACGGGAGGGCACCGGGGAGCTGTTTTTT. It is translated as CSVAREGTGELFF.

The chain joins TRBV6-5 to TRBJ1-5; D is perhaps TRBD1 (5 bases). The CDR3 extends over 12 amino acids. Trimming took off 7 bases at V and 11 bases at J, with 15 bases between the two ends. Germline CDR1 is MNHEY and CDR2 is SVGAGI. The CDR3 spells CASKMGPGAQHF. In DNA, the CDR3 is TGTGCCAGCAAGATGGGCCCGGGGGCCCAGCATTTT.

The J gene is TRBJ2-7, the V gene TRBV3-1 (or the pseudogene TRBV3-2), with D maybe TRBD2 (5 bases). The CDR3 loop spans 13 amino acids. Trimming left V 3 bases short and J 5 bases short, with 11 bases between. Germline V gene lookup returns CDR1 LGHDT and CDR2 YNNKEL (reference sequence). The CDR3 bases are TGTGCCAGCAGCCAGGCACTAGTAAACGAGCAGTACTTC. Translating gives CASSQALVNEQYF.

The V call is TRBV3-1 (or the pseudogene TRBV3-2), the J call TRBJ1-6; TRBD1 is a possible D gene (5 bases). The V gene lost 7 bases and the J gene lost 10 bases, with 17 bases spanning the gap. Looked up from germline, CDR1 is LGHDT and CDR2 is YNNKEL (reference sequence). The CDR3 runs to 14 residues. The CDR3 reads CASTPSRGTSPLHF. The CDR3, as DNA: TGTGCCAGCACTCCCTCCCGGGGGACCTCACCCCTCCACTTT.

This clone was seen only once. J is TRBJ2-1 and V is TRBV24-1, with TRBD2 as a possible D gene (5 bases). The CDR3 has 15 residues. Germline V gives CDR1 KGHDR, CDR2 SFDVKD. V shed 2 bases and J shed 5 bases, with 12 bases lying between them. The DNA for the CDR3 is TGTGCCACCAGTGATTCCGGCGGGTCGAACAATGAGCAGTTCTTC. Translating it yields CATSDSGGSNNEQFF.

The J gene is TRBJ2-1, the V gene TRBV19, with TRBD2 matching over 9 bases. Per germline, CDR1 LNHDA and CDR2 SQIVND (reference sequence). The CDR3 has 14 amino acids. Trimming at V came to 3 bases and at J to 5 bases, leaving 2 bases not matched to a gene. The CDR3 here is CASSILAGNNEQFF. The CDR3, as DNA: TGTGCCAGTAGTATCCTAGCGGGAAACAATGAGCAGTTCTTC.

In its sample, this clone was seen once. The chain links TRBV4-1 to TRBJ2-5, with D uncertain. The CDR3 totals 12 residues. Deletions cut 2 bases from V and 5 bases from J, with 6 bases between. Per germline, CDR1 MGHRA and CDR2 YSYEKL. The CDR3 DNA reads as TGCGCCAGCAGCCAACAACGGGAGACCCAGTACTTC. Protein: CASSQQRETQYF.

This rearrangement joins TRBV20-1 to TRBJ2-2; 13 nucleotides agree with TRBD2. The V segment lost 3 bases and the J segment 3 bases; nucleotides outside the gene matches: 4. The CDR3 spans 16 residues. Germline assignment: CDR1 DFQATT and CDR2 SNEGSKA (reference sequence). In DNA, the CDR3 is TGCAGTGCTAGTGGACTAGCGGGAGCCCACACCGGGGAGCTGTTTTTT. Protein product: CSASGLAGAHTGELFF.

This clone was picked up a small number of times. The chain links TRBV9 to TRBJ1-1, with D unresolved. The CDR3 totals 14 residues. Germline V CDR1 and CDR2: SGDLS, YYNGEE. Trimming pared 5 bases from V and 4 bases from J, leaving 15 bases between. This CDR3 reads CASRPRFGITEAFF. CDR3 coding DNA: TGTGCCAGCAGACCTCGTTTCGGTATCACTGAAGCTTTCTTT.

The rearrangement uses TRBV7-8 and TRBJ2-1; 7 bases line up with TRBD1. The CDR3 runs to 17 residues. The germline V gene has CDR1 SGHVS and CDR2 FQNEAQ. The V and J ends lost 2 bases and 2 bases, in that order; junction bases with no gene match: 9. CDR3 in amino acids: CASSLFISGQTYNEQFF. CDR3 nucleotide sequence: TGTGCCAGCAGCTTATTTATCTCGGGACAGACCTACAATGAGCAGTTCTTC.

The rearrangement uses TRBV19 and TRBJ1-1, with 7 bases fitting TRBD1. This CDR3 region has 15 residues. Germline V gives CDR1 LNHDA, CDR2 SQIVND (reference sequence). V dropped 6 bases and J dropped 3; count of bases not matched to a gene: 10. The CDR3 DNA is TGTGCCAGTAGGTATACTGGACAGGCGGACACTGAAGCTTTCTTT. This codes for CASRYTGQADTEAFF.

The rearrangement joins TRBV5-5 to TRBJ1-1; 8 bases are shared with TRBD1. V lost 4 bases, J lost 4 bases, and 9 bases stayed unmatched. Looked up from germline, CDR1 is SGHKS and CDR2 is YYEKEE (reference sequence). The CDR3 length is 15 residues. CDR3 loop: CASSDIRGQGTEAFF. The CDR3 DNA sequence: TGTGCCAGCAGCGACATCAGGGGGCAGGGCACTGAAGCTTTCTTT.

CDR3 DNA sequence: TGTGCCAGCAGCACCCGACTAGCGGGGCCTAAACAAGAGACCCAGTACTTC. Protein sequence: CASSTRLAGPKQETQYF. The chain links TRBV13 to TRBJ2-5; 11 nucleotides line up with TRBD2. Germline CDR1 is PRHDT and CDR2 is FYEKMQ (reference sequence). The ends lost 5 bases at V and 2 bases at J; junction bases unmatched: 10. This CDR3 contains 17 residues. The whole variable domain, filled in from reference TRBV13 and TRBJ2-5, reads AAGVIQSPRHLIKEKRETATLKCYPIPRHDTVYWYQQGPGQDPQFLISFYEKMQSDKGSIPDRFSAQQFSDYHSELNMSSLELGDSALYFCASSTRLAGPKQETQYFGPGTRLLVL.

This sequence joins TRBV7-2 and TRBJ1-6; the D gene is possibly TRBD1 (6 bases). This CDR3 is built from 15 residues. Germline V gene lookup returns CDR1 SGHTA and CDR2 FQGNSA. The ends were cut back, 5 bases at V and 6 bases at J, with 14 bases in the middle. The CDR3 sequence is CASSPQGIGNSPLHF. CDR3 nucleotides: TGTGCCAGCAGCCCACAGGGTATAGGTAATTCACCCCTCCACTTT.

The rearrangement uses TRBV7-2 and TRBJ2-2; tentatively, D is TRBD2 (6 bases). Germline assignment: CDR1 SGHTA and CDR2 FQGNSA. This CDR3 has 14 amino acids. V shed 3 bases and J shed 3 bases, with 8 bases lying between them. The CDR3 loop is CASSFGGYTGELFF. The DNA of the CDR3 is TGTGCCAGCAGCTTCGGGGGATACACCGGGGAGCTGTTTTTT.

The chain links TRBV9 to TRBJ2-1; the D gene is possibly TRBD2 (6 bases). Germline CDR1 is SGDLS and CDR2 is YYNGEE. CDR3 length: 16 amino acids. V dropped 0 bases and J dropped 0 bases, with 10 bases sitting between them. As DNA, the CDR3 is TGTGCCAGCAGCGTAGGGGCGGGGAGCTCCTACAATGAGCAGTTCTTC. This codes for CASSVGAGSSYNEQFF.